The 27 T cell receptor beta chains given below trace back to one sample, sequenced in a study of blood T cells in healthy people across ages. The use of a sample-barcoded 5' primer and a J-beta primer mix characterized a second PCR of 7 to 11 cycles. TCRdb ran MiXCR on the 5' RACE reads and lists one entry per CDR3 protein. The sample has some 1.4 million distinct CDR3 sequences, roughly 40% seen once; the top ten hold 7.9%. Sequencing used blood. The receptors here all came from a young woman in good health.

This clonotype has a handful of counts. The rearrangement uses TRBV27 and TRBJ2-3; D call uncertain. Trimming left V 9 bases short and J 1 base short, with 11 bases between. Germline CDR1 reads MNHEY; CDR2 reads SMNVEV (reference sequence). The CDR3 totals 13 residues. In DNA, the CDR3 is TGTGCCAGTCGTAGGTCGGGCACAGATACGCAGTATTTT. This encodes CASRRSGTDTQYF.

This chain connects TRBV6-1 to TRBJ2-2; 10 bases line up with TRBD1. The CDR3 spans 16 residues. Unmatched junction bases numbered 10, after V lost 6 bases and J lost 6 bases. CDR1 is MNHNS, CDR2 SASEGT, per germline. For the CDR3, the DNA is TGTGCCAGCAGGCCCGACAGGGGGCTTATAGCCGGGGAGCTGTTTTTT. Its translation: CASRPDRGLIAGELFF.

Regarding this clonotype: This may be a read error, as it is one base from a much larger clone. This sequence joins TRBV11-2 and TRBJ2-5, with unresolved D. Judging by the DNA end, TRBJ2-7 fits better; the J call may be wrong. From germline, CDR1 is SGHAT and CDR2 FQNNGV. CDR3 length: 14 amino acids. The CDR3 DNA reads TGTGCCAGCAGCTTAGGGCCCGTCTCCTACGAGCAGTACTTC. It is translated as CASSLGPVSYEQYF.

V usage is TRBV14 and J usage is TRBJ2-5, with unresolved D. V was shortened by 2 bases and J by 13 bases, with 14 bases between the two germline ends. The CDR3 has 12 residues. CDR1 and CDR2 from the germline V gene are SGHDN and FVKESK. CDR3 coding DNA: TGTGCCAGCAGCCAAACTTTCCACGAGCGGTACTTC. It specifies CASSQTFHERYF.

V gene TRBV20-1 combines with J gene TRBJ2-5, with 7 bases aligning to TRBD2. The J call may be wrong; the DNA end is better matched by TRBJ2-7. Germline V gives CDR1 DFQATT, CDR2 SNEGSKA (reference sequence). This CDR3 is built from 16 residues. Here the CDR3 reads CSAREGTGGRLYEQYF. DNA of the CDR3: TGCAGTGCTAGAGAAGGGACTGGCGGGAGACTTTACGAGCAGTACTTC.

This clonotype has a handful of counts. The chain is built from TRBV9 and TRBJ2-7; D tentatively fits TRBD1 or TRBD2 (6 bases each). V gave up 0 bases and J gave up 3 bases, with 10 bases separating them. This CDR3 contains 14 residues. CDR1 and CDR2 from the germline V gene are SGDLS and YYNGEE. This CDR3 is CASSVEGGLYEQYF. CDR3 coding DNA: TGTGCCAGCAGCGTAGAGGGGGGCCTCTACGAGCAGTACTTC.

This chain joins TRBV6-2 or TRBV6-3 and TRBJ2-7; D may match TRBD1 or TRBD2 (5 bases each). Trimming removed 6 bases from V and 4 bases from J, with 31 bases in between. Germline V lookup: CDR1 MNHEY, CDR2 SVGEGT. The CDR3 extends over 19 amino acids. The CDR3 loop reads CASSYSRGPGPAEKYEQYF. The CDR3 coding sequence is TGTGCCAGCAGCTATTCGAGGGGCCCGGGCCCAGCGGAAAAATACGAGCAGTACTTC.

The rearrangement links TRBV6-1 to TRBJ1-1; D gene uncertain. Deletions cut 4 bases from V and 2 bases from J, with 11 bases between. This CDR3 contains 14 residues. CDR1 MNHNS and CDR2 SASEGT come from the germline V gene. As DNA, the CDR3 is TGTGCCAGCAGTGGGGGTATTATAAACACTGAAGCTTTCTTT. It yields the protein CASSGGIINTEAFF.

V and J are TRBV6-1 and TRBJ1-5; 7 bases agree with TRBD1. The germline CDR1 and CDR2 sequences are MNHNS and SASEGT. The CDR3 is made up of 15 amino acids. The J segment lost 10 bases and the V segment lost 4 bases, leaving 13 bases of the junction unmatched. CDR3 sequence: CASSARDSSSGPQHF. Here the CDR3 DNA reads TGTGCCAGCAGTGCCCGGGACAGCTCCTCAGGACCCCAGCATTTT.

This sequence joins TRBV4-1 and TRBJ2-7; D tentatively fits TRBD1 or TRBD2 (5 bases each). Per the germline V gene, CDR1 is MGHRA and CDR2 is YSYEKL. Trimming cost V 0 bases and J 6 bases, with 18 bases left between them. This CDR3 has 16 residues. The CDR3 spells CASSQDLMQGPGEQYF. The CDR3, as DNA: TGCGCCAGCAGCCAAGATCTGATGCAGGGACCGGGCGAGCAGTACTTC.

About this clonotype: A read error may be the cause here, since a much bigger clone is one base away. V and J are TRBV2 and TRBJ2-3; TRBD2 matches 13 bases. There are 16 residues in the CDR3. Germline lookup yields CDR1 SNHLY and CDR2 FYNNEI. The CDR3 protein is CASSTGTSGITDAQYF. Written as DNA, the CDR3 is TGTGCCAGCAGTACCGGGACTAGCGGGATCACAGATGCGCAGTATTTT.

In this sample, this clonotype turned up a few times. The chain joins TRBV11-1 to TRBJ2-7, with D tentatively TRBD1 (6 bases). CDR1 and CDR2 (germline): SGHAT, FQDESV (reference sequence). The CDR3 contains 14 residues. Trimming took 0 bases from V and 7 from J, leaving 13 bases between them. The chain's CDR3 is CASSLAGAYNEQYF. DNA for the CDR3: TGTGCCAGCAGCTTAGCGGGGGCCTACAATGAGCAGTACTTC.

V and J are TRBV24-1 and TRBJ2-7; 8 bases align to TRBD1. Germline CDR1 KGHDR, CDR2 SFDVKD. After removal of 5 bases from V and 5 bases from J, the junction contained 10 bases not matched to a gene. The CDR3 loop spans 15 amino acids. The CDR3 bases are TGTGCCACCAGTGGCCGCGGACAGGGAAGGGACGAGCAGTACTTC. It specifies CATSGRGQGRDEQYF.

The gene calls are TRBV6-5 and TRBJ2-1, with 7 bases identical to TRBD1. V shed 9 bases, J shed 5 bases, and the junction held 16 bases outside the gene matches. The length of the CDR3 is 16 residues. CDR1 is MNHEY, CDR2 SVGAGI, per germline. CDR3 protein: CARPVLRQGINNEQFF. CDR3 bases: TGTGCCAGGCCCGTACTAAGACAGGGTATAAACAATGAGCAGTTCTTC.

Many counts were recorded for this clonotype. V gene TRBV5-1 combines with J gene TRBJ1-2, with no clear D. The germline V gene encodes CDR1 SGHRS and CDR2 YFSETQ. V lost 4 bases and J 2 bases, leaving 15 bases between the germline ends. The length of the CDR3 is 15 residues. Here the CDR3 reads CASSPAGGKNYGYTF. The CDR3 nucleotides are TGCGCCAGCAGCCCTGCGGGCGGGAAAAACTATGGCTACACCTTC.

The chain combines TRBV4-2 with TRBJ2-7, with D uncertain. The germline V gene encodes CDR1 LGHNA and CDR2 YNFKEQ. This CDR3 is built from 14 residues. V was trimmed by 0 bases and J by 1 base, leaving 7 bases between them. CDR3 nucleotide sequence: TGTGCCAGCAGCCAAGATGCCCAATCCTACGAGCAGTACTTC. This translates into CASSQDAQSYEQYF.

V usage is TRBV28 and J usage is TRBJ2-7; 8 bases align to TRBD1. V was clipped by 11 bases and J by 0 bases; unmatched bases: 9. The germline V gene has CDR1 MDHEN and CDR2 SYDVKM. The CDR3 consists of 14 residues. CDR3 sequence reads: CAGQKDRVSYEQYF. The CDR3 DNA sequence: TGTGCCGGCCAGAAGGACAGGGTCTCCTACGAGCAGTACTTC.

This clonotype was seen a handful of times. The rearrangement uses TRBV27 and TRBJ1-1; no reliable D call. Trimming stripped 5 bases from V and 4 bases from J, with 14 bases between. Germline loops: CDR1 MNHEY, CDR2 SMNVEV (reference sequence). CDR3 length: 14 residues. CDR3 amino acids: CASSPRSALTEAFF. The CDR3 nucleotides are TGTGCCAGCAGTCCCCGGTCGGCCCTCACTGAAGCTTTCTTT.

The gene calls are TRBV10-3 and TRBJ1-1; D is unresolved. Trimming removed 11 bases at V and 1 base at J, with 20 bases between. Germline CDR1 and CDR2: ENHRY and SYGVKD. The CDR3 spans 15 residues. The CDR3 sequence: CAVPGPTASNTEAFF. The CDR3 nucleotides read TGTGCCGTCCCTGGGCCTACAGCATCGAACACTGAAGCTTTCTTT.

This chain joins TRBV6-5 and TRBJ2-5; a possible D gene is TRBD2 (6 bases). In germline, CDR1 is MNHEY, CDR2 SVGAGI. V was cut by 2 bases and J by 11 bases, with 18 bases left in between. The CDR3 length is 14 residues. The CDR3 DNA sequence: TGTGCCAGCAGTTACGTCGCGGGGAGAAATGAGCAGTACTTC. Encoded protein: CASSYVAGRNEQYF.

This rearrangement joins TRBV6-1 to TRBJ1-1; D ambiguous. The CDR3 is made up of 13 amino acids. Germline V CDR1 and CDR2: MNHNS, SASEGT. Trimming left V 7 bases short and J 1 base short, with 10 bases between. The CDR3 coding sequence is TGTGCCAGCATACAGATGACGAACACTGAAGCTTTCTTT. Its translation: CASIQMTNTEAFF.

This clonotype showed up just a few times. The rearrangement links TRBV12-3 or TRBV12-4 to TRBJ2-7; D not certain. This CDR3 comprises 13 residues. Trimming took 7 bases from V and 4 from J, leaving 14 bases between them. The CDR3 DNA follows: TGTGCCAGCATGGCCTCTGGAACGTACGAGCAGTACTTC. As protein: CASMASGTYEQYF.

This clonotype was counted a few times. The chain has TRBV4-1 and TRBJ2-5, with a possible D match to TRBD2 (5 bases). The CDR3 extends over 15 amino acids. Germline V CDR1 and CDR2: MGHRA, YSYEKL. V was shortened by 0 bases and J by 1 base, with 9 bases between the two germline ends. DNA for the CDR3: TGCGCCAGCAGCCAAGAGAACAGCGGCCAAGAGACCCAGTACTTC. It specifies CASSQENSGQETQYF.

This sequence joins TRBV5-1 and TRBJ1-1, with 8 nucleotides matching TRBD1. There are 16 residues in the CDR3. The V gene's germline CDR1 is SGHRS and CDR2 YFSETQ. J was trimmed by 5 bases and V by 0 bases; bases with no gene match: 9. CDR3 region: CASSLDPGQGSTEAFF. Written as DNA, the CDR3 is TGCGCCAGCAGCTTGGACCCCGGACAGGGTTCGACTGAAGCTTTCTTT.

CDR3 amino acids: CAGLGTGGSYEQYF. DNA for the CDR3: TGTGCCGGTCTCGGGACAGGGGGGTCCTACGAGCAGTACTTC. The genes are TRBV2 and TRBJ2-7; 11 bases match TRBD1. This CDR3 is built from 14 residues. With V trimmed by 11 bases and J by 1 base, 7 bases remained unmatched. Per the germline V gene, CDR1 is SNHLY and CDR2 is FYNNEI.

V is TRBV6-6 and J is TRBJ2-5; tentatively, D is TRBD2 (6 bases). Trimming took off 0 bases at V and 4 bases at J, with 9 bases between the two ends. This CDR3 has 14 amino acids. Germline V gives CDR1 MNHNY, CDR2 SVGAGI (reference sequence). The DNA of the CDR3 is TGTGCCAGCAGTTACTCGGTGGGAGGAGAGACCCAGTACTTC. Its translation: CASSYSVGGETQYF.

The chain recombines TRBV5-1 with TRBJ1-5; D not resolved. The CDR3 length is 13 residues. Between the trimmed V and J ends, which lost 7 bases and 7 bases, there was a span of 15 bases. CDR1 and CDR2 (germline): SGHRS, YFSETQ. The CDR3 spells CASAPEGNQPQHF. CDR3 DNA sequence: TGCGCCAGCGCACCGGAGGGTAACCAGCCCCAGCATTTT.